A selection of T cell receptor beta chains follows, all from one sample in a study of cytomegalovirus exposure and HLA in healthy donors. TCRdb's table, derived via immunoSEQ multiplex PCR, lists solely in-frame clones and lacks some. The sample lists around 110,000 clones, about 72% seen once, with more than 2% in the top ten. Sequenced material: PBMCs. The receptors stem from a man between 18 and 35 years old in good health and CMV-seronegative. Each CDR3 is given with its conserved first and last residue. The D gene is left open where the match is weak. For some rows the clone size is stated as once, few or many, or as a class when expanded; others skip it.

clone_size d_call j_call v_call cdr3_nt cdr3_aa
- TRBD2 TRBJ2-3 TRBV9 TGTGCCAGCAGCGTAGTTCCTAGCGGAGGTCTGCAGTATTTT CASSVVPSGGLQYF
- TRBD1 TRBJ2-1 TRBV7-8 TGTGCCAGCTGGAGTGCCGACAGGGGACTGAGGAATGAGCAGTTCTTC CASWSADRGLRNEQFF
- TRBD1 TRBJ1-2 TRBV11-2 TGTGCCAGCAGGCCGGGACAGGGGATAGGCGGCTACACCTTC CASRPGQGIGGYTF
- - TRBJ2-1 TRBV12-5 TGTGCTAGTGGTTTGAATTGGGGGCGAGAGCAGTTCTTC CASGLNWGREQFF
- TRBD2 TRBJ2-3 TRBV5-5 TGTGCCAGCACTCGGGGGGGCCAGACAGATACGCAGTATTTT CASTRGGQTDTQYF
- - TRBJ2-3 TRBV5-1 TGCGCCAGCAGTCTCTCTGTTGCGAGGGGGGATACGCAGTATTTT CASSLSVARGDTQYF
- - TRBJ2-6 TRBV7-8 TGTGCCAGCAGCTTTGGGGGGACCGGGGCCAACGTCCTGACTTTC CASSFGGTGANVLTF
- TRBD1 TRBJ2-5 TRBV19 TGTGCCAGTAGGGGGACAGAGTTTCAAGAGACCCAGTACTTC CASRGTEFQETQYF
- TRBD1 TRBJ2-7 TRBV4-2 TGTGCCAGCAGCCAAGTAGGACAGGGTGTGTACGAGCAGTACTTC CASSQVGQGVYEQYF
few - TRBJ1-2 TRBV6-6 TGTGCCAGCAGTTATCGAGGCGGAGTTAACTATGGCTACACCTTC CASSYRGGVNYGYTF
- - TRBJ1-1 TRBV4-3 TGCGCCAGCAGCCAAGAAGTGCGGGGGGTCACTGAAGCTTTCTTT CASSQEVRGVTEAFF
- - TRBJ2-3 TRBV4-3 TGCGCCAGCAGCCACCCAACGGCGGGTGGTTCGGGAACAGATACGCAGTATTTT CASSHPTAGGSGTDTQYF
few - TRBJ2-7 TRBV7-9 TGTGCCAGCAGCTTAGGAGGGGTGGGAGGCGAGCAGTACTTC CASSLGGVGGEQYF
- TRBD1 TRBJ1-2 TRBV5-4 TGTGCCAGCAGCTTCTACGGACAGGATTATGGCTACACCTTC CASSFYGQDYGYTF
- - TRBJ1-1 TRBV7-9 TGTTCCAGCAGCTTCTTGGTCGGTGGGCGGAACACTGAAGCTTTCTTT CSSSFLVGGRNTEAFF
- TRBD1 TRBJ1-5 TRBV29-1 TGCAGCGTTGGGGGCGGGACAGGGAATAGCAATCAGCCCCAGCATTTT CSVGGGTGNSNQPQHF
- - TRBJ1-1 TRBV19 TGTGCCAGTAGTAATGAAAACAGGGCGACTGAAGCTTTCTTT CASSNENRATEAFF
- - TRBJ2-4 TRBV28 TGTGCCAGCACCCCGAGGCTAGCGTTTAGGGATCCAGCCAAAAACATTCAGTACTTC CASTPRLAFRDPAKNIQYF
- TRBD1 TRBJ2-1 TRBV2 TGTGCCAGCAGCCCGGACAGGGGGTCTTTTGATGAGCAGTTCTTC CASSPDRGSFDEQFF
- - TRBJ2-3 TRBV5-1 TGCGCCAGCAGAATGCAGGGGATTAGCACAGATACGCAGTATTTT CASRMQGISTDTQYF
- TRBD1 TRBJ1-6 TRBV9 TGTGCCAGCAGCCCCACCGGGACAGGGTTTTCACCACTCCACTTT CASSPTGTGFSPLHF
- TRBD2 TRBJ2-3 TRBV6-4 TGTGCCAGCAGTGACGGGGGGGCAGATACGCAGTATTTT CASSDGGADTQYF
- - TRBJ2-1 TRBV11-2 TGTGCCAGCAGCTTGGTACCAGAGGTTAGTGAGTTCTTC CASSLVPEVSEFF
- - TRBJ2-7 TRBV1 TGCACCAGCAGCCGGGACTTCTCCTACGAGCAGTACTTC CTSSRDFSYEQYF
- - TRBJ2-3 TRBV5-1 TGCGCCAGCAGCTTGGCTGCAGGGGTCGATACGCAGTATTTT CASSLAAGVDTQYF
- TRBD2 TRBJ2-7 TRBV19 TGTGCCAGTAGGGGGGGACTAGCAGGGGAGCAGTACTTC CASRGGLAGEQYF
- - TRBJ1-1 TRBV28 TGTGCCAGCAGTGGGGGACGGCGGGGCACTGAAGCTTTCTTT CASSGGRRGTEAFF
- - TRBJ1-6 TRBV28 TGTGCCAGCAGTCGGGCGGGGCTGGATTCACCCCTCCACTTT CASSRAGLDSPLHF
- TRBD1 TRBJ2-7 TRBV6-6 TGTGCCAGCAGGACAGGGGGCCTCGAGCAGTACTTC CASRTGGLEQYF
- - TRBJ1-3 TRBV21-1 TGTGCCAGCAGATGCGGTTCGGATTTT CASRCGSDF
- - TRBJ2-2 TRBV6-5 TGTGCCAGCAGCTCGGACATTAACACCGGGGAGCTGTTTTTT CASSSDINTGELFF
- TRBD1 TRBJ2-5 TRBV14 TGTGCCAGCAGCCGCATGGACAGGCCGTCAGCGGCCCAGTACTTC CASSRMDRPSAAQYF
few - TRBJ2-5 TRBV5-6 TGTGCCAGCAGCTTGGGTGTAGCGGAGACCCAGTACTTC CASSLGVAETQYF
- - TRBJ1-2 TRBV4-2 TGTGCCAGCAGCCCGACTGATGGGCGGGGGTCCCTCTATGGCTACACCTTC CASSPTDGRGSLYGYTF
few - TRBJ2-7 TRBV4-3 TGCGCCAGCAGCCCGGGAAGGAGGGTGGGATATGGGGAGCAGTACTTC CASSPGRRVGYGEQYF
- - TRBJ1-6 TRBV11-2 TGTGCCAGCAGCTTAGCGGAGTATTCACCCCTCCACTTT CASSLAEYSPLHF
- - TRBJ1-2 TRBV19 TGTGCCAGTAGTAGCTCACCACCGAGGGATAACTATGGCTACACCTTC CASSSSPPRDNYGYTF
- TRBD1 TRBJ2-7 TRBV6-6 TGTGCCAGCAGTTACTTTGACAGGGGGACCTACGAGCAGTACTTC CASSYFDRGTYEQYF
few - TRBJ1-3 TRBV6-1 TGTGCCAGCAGTGAGGCCGGAAACACCATATATTTT CASSEAGNTIYF
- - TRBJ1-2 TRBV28 TGTGCCAGCAGTTTAAATTGGGCAGGGAACTATGGCTACCCCTTC CASSLNWAGNYGYPF
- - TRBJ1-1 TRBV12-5 TGTGCTAGTGGTTTGTACGTTCGGGGTTCAACTAGGGAAGCTTTCTTT CASGLYVRGSTREAFF
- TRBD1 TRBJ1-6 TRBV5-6 TGTGCCAGCAGTAGGGACAGGGGCGGTACGGCCCTCCACTTT CASSRDRGGTALHF
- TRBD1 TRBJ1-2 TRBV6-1 TGTGCCAGCATCAAACAGGGGGCTGACGGCTACACCTTC CASIKQGADGYTF
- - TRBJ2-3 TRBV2 TGTGCCAGCAGTCAGACAGGGGAGGGCCCCACTCAGTATTTT CASSQTGEGPTQYF
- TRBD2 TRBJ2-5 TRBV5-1 TGCGCCAGCAGCCCCACTAGCGGGGGCAGGGAGACCCAGTACTTC CASSPTSGGRETQYF
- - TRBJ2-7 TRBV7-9 TGTGCCAGCAGCTTACAGGGGCTGGGCGAGCAGTACTTC CASSLQGLGEQYF
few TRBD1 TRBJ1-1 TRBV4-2 TGTGCCAGCAGCCGGGGGACAGGGGGACTGAACACTGAAGCTTTCTTT CASSRGTGGLNTEAFF
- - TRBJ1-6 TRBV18 TGTGCCAGCTCACCAGAGACAGTGATTTATAATTCACCCCTCCACTTT CASSPETVIYNSPLHF
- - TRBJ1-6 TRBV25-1 TGTGCCAGCAGTGAACGGGTCCCCCATTCACCCCTCCACTTT CASSERVPHSPLHF
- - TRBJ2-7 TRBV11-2 TGTGCCAGCAGCCCCCAACCCTCGACAGGTTTCTACGAGCAGTACTTC CASSPQPSTGFYEQYF
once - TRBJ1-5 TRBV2 TGTGCCAGCAGGCAGGGGATGAGGCAGCCCCAGCATTTT CASRQGMRQPQHF
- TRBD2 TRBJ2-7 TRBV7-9 TGTGCCAGCACCACCGGGACTAGCGGGGGGATTGTCGAGCAGTACTTC CASTTGTSGGIVEQYF
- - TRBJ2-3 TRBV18 TGTGCCAGCTCATCTTCAGATACGCAGTATTTT CASSSSDTQYF